Sequencing of this TCR beta chain was carried out in a study of beta chain features in type 1 diabetes. For this clone: What it binds is not known.

Overall study results and limits: The analysis here could not establish whether HLA type shapes TCRB rearrangement.

The study reverse transcribed the entire isolated RNA, so it sequenced expressed TCRB transcripts. Produced via immunoSEQ multiplex PCR; TCRdb's table is partial and in-frame only. The sample yields some 270,000 clones, approximately 14% seen once. There was one heparinised blood draw per donor, averaging roughly 110 mL. The CDR3 spans 13 residues. The V and J ends lost 7 bases and 3 bases respectively, with 12 bases between them. Looked up from germline, CDR1 is SEHNR and CDR2 is FQNEAQ (reference sequence). Sequencing was carried out using naive CD4+ T cells from blood. The rearrangement links TRBV7-9 to TRBJ1-1; weak D call: TRBD1 (6 bases). The clonotype was recovered from a woman between 35 and 50 years old in good health. The CDR3 sequence is CASIGQGYTEAFF. CDR3 sequence (DNA): TGTGCCAGCATTGGGCAGGGGTACACTGAAGCTTTCTTT.